This is a list of T cell receptor beta chains from one sample in a study of CD8 T cells in ankylosing spondylitis. TCRdb independently ran MiXCR on the 5' RACE reads; one entry per CDR3 protein. The sample has some 800,000 distinct CDR3 sequences, approximately 10% seen once; the top ten hold about 0.5%. The sequencing sample was made of blood, either unsorted or a sorted T cell fraction (not recorded which). Every receptor here comes from a male donor with ankylosing spondylitis. The CDR3 runs from the conserved cysteine through the conserved F or W. The D gene is left open where the match is weak. Some rows have no size entry. The others give once, few or many, or a class for an expanded clone.

TRBV4-1,TRBJ1-2,-,-,CASSQVSPTAYGYTF,TGCGCCAGCAGCCAAGTTAGTCCGACAGCCTATGGCTACACCTTC
TRBV7-9,TRBJ2-5,-,-,CASSPTGIETQYF,TGTGCCAGCAGCCCCACAGGGATAGAGACCCAGTACTTC
TRBV5-1,TRBJ1-1,-,-,CASSQDTGSTEAFF,TGCGCCAGCAGCCAGGATACTGGTTCCACTGAAGCTTTCTTT
TRBV4-1,TRBJ1-1,-,few,CASSGPLKNTEAFF,TGCGCCAGCAGCGGACCGCTTAAGAACACTGAAGCTTTCTTT
TRBV10-3,TRBJ2-7,-,-,CAISERGDSSYEQYF,TGTGCCATCAGTGAGAGGGGGGACAGCTCCTACGAGCAGTACTTC
TRBV20-1,TRBJ1-4,-,-,CSALGQSEKLFF,TGCAGTGCCCTCGGGCAGAGTGAAAAACTGTTTTTT
TRBV20-1,TRBJ1-5,-,-,CSASLGRQPQHF,TGCAGTGCTAGCCTAGGGAGACAGCCCCAGCATTTT
TRBV29-1,TRBJ2-7,-,many,CSVDQGRTGEQYF,TGCAGCGTGGATCAGGGTAGGACGGGGGAGCAGTACTTC
TRBV5-1,TRBJ2-3,-,-,CASSYVGGLDTQYF,TGCGCCAGCAGTTACGTGGGGGGTTTAGATACGCAGTATTTT
TRBV30,TRBJ2-1,TRBD2,once,CAWITGTSGRARVNEQFF,TGTGCCTGGATAACCGGGACTAGCGGGAGGGCCAGGGTCAATGAGCAGTTCTTC
TRBV20-1,TRBJ2-1,TRBD1,few,CSANRQGVSNEQFF,TGCAGTGCAAATAGACAGGGGGTTTCCAATGAGCAGTTCTTC
TRBV28,TRBJ2-1,TRBD2,-,CASSLTGTSDGEFF,TGTGCCAGCAGTTTAACCGGGACTAGCGACGGCGAGTTCTTC
TRBV6-5,TRBJ2-3,TRBD1,-,CASSYSTGTDTDTQYF,TGTGCCAGCAGTTACTCTACCGGGACAGACACAGATACGCAGTATTTT
TRBV12-3/TRBV12-4,TRBJ2-4,-,many,CASSLNEGGNIQYF,TGTGCCAGCAGTTTAAATGAGGGGGGAAACATTCAGTACTTC
TRBV5-1,TRBJ2-5,-,-,CASSLAHSETQYF,TGCGCCAGCAGCTTGGCACATTCAGAGACCCAGTACTTC
TRBV20-1,TRBJ2-5,TRBD1,many,CSARTGTGRETQYF,TGCAGTGCTAGAACCGGGACAGGACGAGAGACCCAGTACTTC
TRBV5-1,TRBJ1-1,-,-,CASSKDIATEAFF,TGCGCCAGCAGTAAGGACATCGCCACTGAAGCTTTCTTT
TRBV2,TRBJ1-6,-,-,CASRGAEDSPLHF,TGTGCCAGCAGGGGGGCGGAGGACTCACCCCTCCACTTT